The rows below give T cell receptor beta chains drawn from one sample of a study of blood T cell repertoires in COVID-19. Sequencing used immunoSEQ multiplex PCR; TCRdb keeps in-frame clones, though not all of them. The data show fewer than 350,000 clones, roughly 90% seen once. The sequencing sample was made of PBMCs or T cells enriched from blood (not recorded which). These receptors were taken from a woman aged 25 to 39 who had been exposed to COVID-19. Each CDR3 is given with its conserved first and last residue. The D gene is left open where the match is weak. Not all rows give a size; the values are once, few, many and, for expanded clones, a class.

d_gene | abundance | j_gene | v_gene | CDR3nt | CDR3aa
. | once | TRBJ1-1 | TRBV7-3 | TGTGCCAGCAGCGCGGGACCCCAGGGCGCTGAAGCTTTCTTT | CASSAGPQGAEAFF
TRBD1 | . | TRBJ2-5 | TRBV7-9 | TGTGCCAGCACCTCCACCCCAGGGACAGTCCCCCAAGAGACCCAGTACTTC | CASTSTPGTVPQETQYF
. | . | TRBJ2-7 | TRBV7-3 | TGTGCCAGCAGCTTATACCCGGCCTACGAGCAGTACTTC | CASSLYPAYEQYF
. | . | TRBJ1-4 | TRBV18 | TGTGCCAGCTCGCTCACGGCACAGGGATCGAATGAAAAACTGTTTTTT | CASSLTAQGSNEKLFF
TRBD1 | . | TRBJ1-6 | TRBV30 | TGTGCCTGGAGTGGGAACAGGGGCGATAATTCACCCCTCCACTTT | CAWSGNRGDNSPLHF
. | . | TRBJ1-4 | TRBV19 | TGTGCCACCGCCCTATCCGGGGCAACTAATGAAAAACTGTTTTTT | CATALSGATNEKLFF
. | . | TRBJ2-5 | TRBV11-3 | TGTGCCAGCAGCCCAACAACATCCCCAGAGACCCAGTACTTC | CASSPTTSPETQYF
. | . | TRBJ1-2 | TRBV3-1/TRBV3-2 | TGTGCCAGCAGCCAAGTCGACAGGTCGCTTTGGGGCTACACCTTC | CASSQVDRSLWGYTF
TRBD1 | . | TRBJ2-5 | TRBV28 | TGTGCCAGCAGTGTAGGGGACAGGGTTTCACAAGAGACCCAGTACTTC | CASSVGDRVSQETQYF
. | . | TRBJ1-4 | TRBV19 | TGTGCCAGCAGGGTTGCAACTAATGAAAAACTGTTTTTT | CASRVATNEKLFF
TRBD1 | . | TRBJ2-2 | TRBV3-1/TRBV3-2 | TGTGCCAGCAGCCATCCACAGGGGGGTTTCGGGGAGCTGTTTTTT | CASSHPQGGFGELFF
TRBD1 | . | TRBJ1-1 | TRBV5-6 | TGTGCCAGCAGCTCGGGACAGAAGCCTGAAGCTTTCTTT | CASSSGQKPEAFF
TRBD1 | . | TRBJ1-2 | TRBV28 | TGTGCCAGCAGTTCCGGACAGGCACTTCCCTATGGCTACACCTTC | CASSSGQALPYGYTF
. | . | TRBJ2-7 | TRBV9 | TGTGCCAGCAGCCCCCTCGGAGGGCGGTACGAGCAGTACTTC | CASSPLGGRYEQYF
. | . | TRBJ1-1 | TRBV6-5 | TGTGCCAGCAGCTACACTACAAGAACCACTGAAGCTTTCTTT | CASSYTTRTTEAFF
. | . | TRBJ2-2 | TRBV9 | TGTGCCAGCAGCGTAGGGGTACAGGAGAACACCGGGGAGCTGTTTTTT | CASSVGVQENTGELFF
. | . | TRBJ1-3 | TRBV6-4 | TGTGCCAGCAGTCAAGAGGGAGGCTTTACTGGAAACACCATATATTTT | CASSQEGGFTGNTIYF
. | . | TRBJ2-7 | TRBV18 | TGTGCCAGCTCACAAGAGACAGGAACCTACGAGCAGTACTTC | CASSQETGTYEQYF
. | . | TRBJ1-6 | TRBV30 | TGTGCCTCAATGCGGCAGTACAATTCACCCCTCCACTTT | CASMRQYNSPLHF
. | . | TRBJ1-3 | TRBV7-9 | TGTGCCAGCAGCTTAAACGGGGACTCTGGAAACACCATATATTTT | CASSLNGDSGNTIYF
. | . | TRBJ2-3 | TRBV10-3 | TGTGCCATCAGTGTTGAGGGTACAGATACGCAGTATTTT | CAISVEGTDTQYF
. | few | TRBJ2-2 | TRBV5-1 | TGCGCCAGCAGCTTGTCTTCGAACACCGGGGAGCTGTTTTTT | CASSLSSNTGELFF
. | . | TRBJ2-5 | TRBV6-5 | TGTGCCAGCATATTCGGCGGGGAGACCCAGTACTTC | CASIFGGETQYF
. | . | TRBJ1-5 | TRBV10-3 | TGTGCCATCAGTGAGGGAGAAGGAAGTTATCAGCCCCAGCATTTT | CAISEGEGSYQPQHF
. | . | TRBJ2-5 | TRBV9 | TGTGCCAGCAGCTCCACGCTCTCGGGAGCCGGAGAGACCCAGTACTTC | CASSSTLSGAGETQYF
TRBD2 | . | TRBJ2-2 | TRBV7-8 | TGTGCCAGCAGCTTAGATGGGACTAGCGGGAGGTTTAACACCGGGGAGCTGTTTTTT | CASSLDGTSGRFNTGELFF
. | . | TRBJ2-1 | TRBV9 | TGTGCCAGCAGCGGTCCGAGGGGGTGGACCTACAATGAGCAGTTCTTC | CASSGPRGWTYNEQFF
. | . | TRBJ2-7 | TRBV27 | TGTGCCAGCAGTTTGTACGAGGCGGGCGAGCAGTACTTC | CASSLYEAGEQYF
. | . | TRBJ1-6 | TRBV9 | TGTGCCAGCAGCACCCAATCTACAGGGTGGAATTCACCCCTCCACTTT | CASSTQSTGWNSPLHF
TRBD2 | . | TRBJ2-3 | TRBV10-3 | TGTGCCACCCGGGGACTAGCGGGGGAACTTAGCACAGATACGCAGTATTTT | CATRGLAGELSTDTQYF
. | . | TRBJ2-5 | TRBV3-1/TRBV3-2 | TGTGCCAGCAGCCATTCATCATCGGGGGAGACCCAGTACTTC | CASSHSSSGETQYF
TRBD1 | once | TRBJ1-2 | TRBV5-6 | TGTGCCAGCAGCTTTACAGGGACAGGGGACAACTATGGCTACACCTTC | CASSFTGTGDNYGYTF
TRBD1 | . | TRBJ1-3 | TRBV19 | TGTGCCAGTAGTACTACAGGGGGCTCTGGAAACACCATATATTTT | CASSTTGGSGNTIYF
TRBD2 | . | TRBJ2-2 | TRBV28 | TGTGCCAGCAGAGCGGGACTGAGGCGAACGAACACCGGGGAGCTGTTTTTT | CASRAGLRRTNTGELFF
. | . | TRBJ1-4 | TRBV6-1 | TGTGCCAGCAGTGAGTTAGGGGGGGCTAATGAAAAACTGTTTTTT | CASSELGGANEKLFF
. | . | TRBJ1-2 | TRBV5-6 | TGTGCCAGCAGCGAAACAGGGAGATATGGCTACACCTTC | CASSETGRYGYTF
TRBD2 | . | TRBJ2-1 | TRBV2 | TGTGCCAGCAACGGGGGGGTATGGAGAAACTTATACAATGAGCAGTTCTTC | CASNGGVWRNLYNEQFF
TRBD1 | . | TRBJ2-7 | TRBV19 | TGTGCCAGTACTCCCGGGACAGGTCCCTCCTACGAGCAGTACTTC | CASTPGTGPSYEQYF
TRBD1 | . | TRBJ1-2 | TRBV10-2 | TGCGCCAGCAGTGACCCCTTCACAGGGGGAGACTATGGCTACACCTTC | CASSDPFTGGDYGYTF
TRBD1 | . | TRBJ2-5 | TRBV11-2 | TGTGCCAGCAGCCCCGGACAGGAAGAGACCCAGTACTTC | CASSPGQEETQYF
. | . | TRBJ2-2 | TRBV2 | TGTGCCAGCAGTGAAGCGCTTTACAGCGGGGAGCTGTTTTTT | CASSEALYSGELFF
. | few | TRBJ2-3 | TRBV6-4 | TGTGCCAGCAGTGCGGGGGACTCCCCAACAGATACGCAGTATTTT | CASSAGDSPTDTQYF
TRBD1 | . | TRBJ1-1 | TRBV29-1 | TGCAGCGTTGAAGGAACAGGGGCGAACACTGAAGCTTTCTTT | CSVEGTGANTEAFF